The 21 T cell receptor beta chains reported below all come from one sample, sequenced in a study of cytomegalovirus exposure and HLA in healthy donors. The PCR was carried out with 60 Vbeta primers and 13 Jbeta primers. Clones were read by immunoSEQ multiplex PCR, and TCRdb kept only the in-frame ones, dropping some. The sample records 120,000 or so clones, less than 85% being singletons. Sequenced sample: PBMCs. The receptors originated from a man aged 25-45 years in good health and CMV-seropositive.

This clone has more than one count but fewer than ten. The V gene is TRBV11-3, the J gene TRBJ2-3, with D perhaps matching TRBD2 (5 bases). The germline gives CDR1 SGHNT, CDR2 YENEEA. V lost 4 bases to trimming and J lost 3 bases, with 14 bases between them. This CDR3 spans 15 amino acids. CDR3 in DNA: TGTGCCAGCAGCTCCCGGGTCGGGGAGACAGATACGCAGTATTTT. It translates to CASSSRVGETDTQYF.

This clone was recorded only once. The chain is built from TRBV7-8 and TRBJ1-5; 7 positions agree with TRBD1. Unmatched junction bases numbered 7, after V lost 6 bases and J lost 2 bases. This CDR3 has 15 residues. Germline V gives CDR1 SGHVS, CDR2 FQNEAQ. CDR3 region: CASSQDRVGNQPQHF. The CDR3, as DNA: TGTGCCAGCAGTCAAGACAGGGTTGGCAATCAGCCCCAGCATTTT.

In this sample, this clone turned up a few times. The rearrangement links TRBV9 to TRBJ2-7, with 10 bases matching TRBD1. The germline V gene has CDR1 SGDLS and CDR2 YYNGEE. The CDR3 length is 14 residues. Trimming cost V 4 bases and J 4 bases; bases outside gene matches: 5. Written as DNA, the CDR3 is TGTGCCAGCAGCCCGCGGGACAGGGGATACGAGCAGTACTTC. Its protein product is CASSPRDRGYEQYF.

The chain combines TRBV4-1 with TRBJ1-1; 8 bases are a match to TRBD1. Per germline, CDR1 MGHRA and CDR2 YSYEKL. V trimming: 4 bases; J trimming: 1 base; junction bases outside the gene matches: 5. This CDR3 is built from 15 residues. The CDR3 is CASSRGQGPNTEAFF. CDR3 nucleotide sequence: TGCGCCAGCAGCCGCGGACAGGGCCCGAACACTGAAGCTTTCTTT.

This clone was observed a single time. The chain uses TRBV5-1 and TRBJ2-5, with TRBD2 matching over 8 bases. After removal of 1 base from V and 2 bases from J, the junction contained 4 bases not matched to a gene. CDR1 and CDR2 (germline): SGHRS, YFSETQ. This CDR3 comprises 15 residues. Written as DNA, the CDR3 is TGCGCCAGCAGCTTGTGGACGGGGGGGCAAGAGACCCAGTACTTC. This sequence encodes CASSLWTGGQETQYF. Drawing the rest from reference TRBV5-1 and TRBJ2-5, the complete variable domain is KAGVTQTPRYLIKTRGQQVTLSCSPISGHRSVSWYQQTPGQGLQFLFEYFSETQRNKGNFPGRFSGRQFSNSRSEMNVSTLELGDSALYLCASSLWTGGQETQYFGPGTRLLVL.

There are a few counts of this clone. The CDR3 DNA reads as TGTGCCAGCAGCTTGGCGACGGAGTGGTATGGCTACACCTTC. It yields the protein CASSLATEWYGYTF. The V and J genes are TRBV5-5 and TRBJ1-2; D is undetermined. Trimming stripped 0 bases from V and 5 bases from J, with 11 bases between. This CDR3 has 14 amino acids. The V gene's germline CDR1 is SGHKS and CDR2 YYEKEE (reference sequence).

This chain uses TRBV4-2 with TRBJ1-1, with unresolved D. Germline-derived CDR1 and CDR2 are LGHNA and YNFKEQ. Trimming pared 0 bases from V and 1 base from J, leaving 12 bases between. The CDR3 totals 16 residues. The CDR3 sequence is CASSQEFMAENTEAFF. The CDR3, as DNA: TGTGCCAGCAGCCAAGAGTTTATGGCAGAGAACACTGAAGCTTTCTTT.

The chain is built from TRBV2 and TRBJ1-5, with 7 bases that match TRBD1. With V trimmed by 6 bases and J by 2 bases, 13 bases remained unmatched. CDR1 is SNHLY and CDR2 is FYNNEI in the germline V gene. The CDR3 has 17 amino acids. The CDR3: CASSEDRTGPRNQPQHF. CDR3 nucleotides: TGTGCCAGCAGCGAGGACCGGACAGGACCGCGCAATCAGCCCCAGCATTTT.

The chain couples TRBV2 to TRBJ1-1, with 8 bases aligning to TRBD1. From germline, CDR1 is SNHLY and CDR2 FYNNEI. Trimming removed 6 bases from V and 6 bases from J; junction bases left unmatched: 9. This CDR3 has 14 residues. The CDR3 protein is CASSEDRVKAEAFF. CDR3 sequence (DNA): TGTGCCAGCAGCGAGGACAGGGTTAAAGCTGAAGCTTTCTTT.

The chain links TRBV2 to TRBJ2-3; D remains unclear. CDR1 and CDR2 from the germline V gene are SNHLY and FYNNEI. V lost 4 bases to trimming and J lost 6 bases, with 5 bases between them. There are 11 residues in the CDR3. The CDR3 spells CASSVLDTQYF. CDR3 bases: TGTGCCAGCAGTGTCCTGGATACGCAGTATTTT.

The chain combines TRBV10-1 with TRBJ1-2; D is possibly TRBD1 (6 bases). CDR3 length: 13 residues. V dropped 4 bases and J dropped 3 bases, with 9 bases sitting between them. The germline V gene encodes CDR1 WNHNN and CDR2 SYGVQD (reference sequence). The CDR3 protein is CASSAGDDYGYTF. CDR3 DNA sequence: TGCGCCAGCAGTGCAGGGGATGACTATGGCTACACCTTC.

This rearrangement joins TRBV9 to TRBJ2-5; possible D gene TRBD1, 7 bases. The V end was cut by 3 bases, the J end by 6 bases, with 21 bases between. Germline CDR1 reads SGDLS; CDR2 reads YYNGEE. The CDR3 is 16 amino acids. CDR3 protein: CASSEPQEGAEKTQYF. CDR3 in DNA: TGTGCCAGCAGCGAGCCCCAGGAGGGGGCGGAGAAGACCCAGTACTTC.

This clone was detected only once. This chain links TRBV7-8 with TRBJ1-2, with 8 bases matching TRBD1. The CDR3 sequence is 15 residues long. Germline trimming cut 4 bases from V and 3 bases from J; bases unmatched to any gene: 7. CDR1 SGHVS and CDR2 FQNEAQ come from the germline V gene. The CDR3 bases are TGTGCCAGCAGCTCACAAGACAGGGGCGACTATGGCTACACCTTC. It yields the protein CASSSQDRGDYGYTF.

This chain uses TRBV2 with TRBJ1-1, with D maybe TRBD1 (6 bases). The germline gives CDR1 SNHLY, CDR2 FYNNEI. Trimming took off 4 bases at V and 3 bases at J, with 9 bases between the two ends. The CDR3 loop spans 13 amino acids. The CDR3 DNA sequence: TGTGCCAGCAGTGGGGGGGGCTACACTGAAGCTTTCTTT. Residues: CASSGGGYTEAFF.

The chain combines TRBV2 with TRBJ2-7, with TRBD2 as a possible D gene (6 bases). The ends were cut back, 3 bases at V and 3 bases at J, with 12 bases in the middle. This CDR3 is built from 14 residues. CDR1 is SNHLY, CDR2 FYNNEI, per germline. CDR3: CASSDAQGGYEQYF. The DNA for the CDR3 is TGTGCCAGCAGTGATGCCCAGGGAGGCTACGAGCAGTACTTC.

This rearrangement joins TRBV29-1 to TRBJ2-2; tentative D call: TRBD1 (5 bases). Deletions cut 4 bases from V and 5 bases from J, with 11 bases between. The CDR3 covers 13 residues. Germline lookup yields CDR1 SQVTM and CDR2 ANQGSEA. CDR3 nucleotide sequence: TGCAGCGTTGGACAGAGTCAGACCGGGGAGCTGTTTTTT. The encoded protein is CSVGQSQTGELFF.

This rearrangement joins TRBV2 to TRBJ2-5, with 9 bases identical to TRBD2. The CDR3 has 17 residues. The junction had 14 bases not matched to a gene; V was cut back by 4 bases and J by 5 bases. Germline CDR1 SNHLY, CDR2 FYNNEI. The CDR3 nucleotides are TGTGCCAGCAGTGCACTCCACCATAGCGGGGGACTGGAGACCCAGTACTTC. This gives the protein CASSALHHSGGLETQYF.

The V call is TRBV6-5, the J call TRBJ1-1; 8 positions agree with TRBD1. Unmatched junction bases numbered 7, after V lost 6 bases and J lost 1 base. This CDR3 contains 15 residues. The V gene's germline CDR1 is MNHEY and CDR2 SVGAGI. CDR3: CASSQGARGNTEAFF. The CDR3 region has the DNA TGTGCCAGCAGCCAGGGGGCCAGGGGGAACACTGAAGCTTTCTTT.

This clone was observed a single time. The V call is TRBV9, the J call TRBJ2-3; maybe TRBD1 (5 bases). Per the germline V gene, CDR1 is SGDLS and CDR2 is YYNGEE. V lost 2 bases and J 5 bases, leaving 18 bases between the germline ends. The CDR3 sequence is 16 residues long. CDR3 DNA sequence: TGTGCCAGCAGCGTCCAAGGGGTCCCATTCGAAGATACGCAGTATTTT. It encodes CASSVQGVPFEDTQYF.

This clone was seen a few times. V is TRBV6-7 and J is TRBJ1-3; D gene ambiguous. TRBV6-7 is given ORF status, its function remaining uncertain. Trimming cost V 5 bases and J 3 bases, with 17 bases left between them. This CDR3 is built from 16 residues. For the CDR3, the DNA is TGTGCCAGCAGTCCACTGACCGTCGGGTGTGGAAACACCATATATTTT. This sequence encodes CASSPLTVGCGNTIYF.

This rearrangement joins TRBV7-2 to TRBJ1-1, with D maybe TRBD1 (5 bases). The CDR3 runs 16 residues. V shed 7 bases and J shed 0 bases, with 18 bases lying between them. Germline V gene data show CDR1 as SGHTA and CDR2 as FQGNSA. The chain's CDR3 is CASNPEVQALNTEAFF. Written as DNA, the CDR3 is TGTGCCAGCAACCCAGAGGTACAGGCTTTGAACACTGAAGCTTTCTTT.